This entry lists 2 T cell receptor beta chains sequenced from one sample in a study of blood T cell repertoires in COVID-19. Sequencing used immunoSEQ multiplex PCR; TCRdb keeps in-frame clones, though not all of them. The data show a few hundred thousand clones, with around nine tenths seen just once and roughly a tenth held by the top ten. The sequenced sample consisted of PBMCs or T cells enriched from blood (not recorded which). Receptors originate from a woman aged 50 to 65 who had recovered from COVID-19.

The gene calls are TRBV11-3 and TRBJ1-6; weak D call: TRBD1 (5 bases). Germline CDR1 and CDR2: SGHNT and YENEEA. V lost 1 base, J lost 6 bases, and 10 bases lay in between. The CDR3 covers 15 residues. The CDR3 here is CASSLVGEGNSPLHF. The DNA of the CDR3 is TGTGCCAGCAGCTTAGTGGGGGAGGGTAATTCACCCCTCCACTTT.

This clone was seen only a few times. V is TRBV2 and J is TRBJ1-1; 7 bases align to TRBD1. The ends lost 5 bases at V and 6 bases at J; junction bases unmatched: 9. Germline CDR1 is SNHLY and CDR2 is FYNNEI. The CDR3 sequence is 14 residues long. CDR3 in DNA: TGTGCCAGCAGTTTCACCCCGGGACAGCCTGAAGCTTTCTTT. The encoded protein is CASSFTPGQPEAFF.